This T cell receptor beta chain was obtained from a study of blood T cell repertoires in COVID-19 (dated by TCRdb to between 2020 and 2021). As for the study more broadly: Collaborator samples came from the United States, Italy and Spain and covered acute and convalescent phases of COVID-19. The prospective study material was composed of cDNA or gDNA derived from T cells, B-cell-depleted T cells, or PBMCs. The dataset comprised deeply sampled blood TCRbeta repertoires from subjects exposed to, actively infected with, or recovered from COVID-19. A freely available public database, intended as a resource for researchers studying the immune response to SARS-CoV-2, is where the repertoires were released. Samples came from the ongoing ImmuneRACE study (first 160 participants) plus 1,254 subjects from 6 global collaborators. A de-identified subject ID, COVID-19 status, age in years and sex were almost always included in the sample metadata. Where available, HLA class I and class II types were taken from metadata supplied by the sample provider and were not determined by assay-based typing.

The paper as a whole reports these results and caveats: The quantity of clinical and demographic metadata differed by source and by participant and was supplied without curation.

At one collaborating source in Seattle, patients were enrolled during active infection and were followed longitudinally through the course of disease. Collaborating institutions collected whole blood in K2EDTA tubes following their own protocols. Collaborator samples were shipped for TCRbeta analysis as frozen whole blood, isolated PBMCs, or DNA extracted from either sample type. Worth noting for this clone: Its antigen has not been determined. Within one base of it there is no much larger clone, and no base qualities were kept.

Compared with germline, V lacks 2 bases and J lacks 6 bases; bases without a gene match: 5. Per the germline V gene (reference sequence), SGHNT is the CDR1 and YYREEE is the CDR2. Reading from cysteine to phenylalanine, the CDR3 counts 14 amino acids. CDR3 DNA is the only sequence kept; it has 42 bases, read in frame from the first base. TCRbeta CDR3 regions were amplified from genomic DNA by means of the immunoSEQ Assay, a bias-controlled multiplex PCR. On the study's bioinformatics: The number of nucleated cells in each sample was estimated by amplification of reference gene primers within the assay. To quantify the absolute abundance of each unique TCRbeta CDR3 rearrangement, sequence reads were collapsed and filtered. Productive Simpson clonality was computed per sample as the square root of Simpson's diversity index over productive rearrangements. As stored in TCRdb, this immuneACCESS dataset retains in-frame rearrangements with V and J assigned. A fraction of the clones does not appear; measured against another copy, unresolved V genes explain less than half of the discrepancy, and the remainder lacks a known reason. The V and J calls and the clone size are those of that table, but D and trimming were determined from the DNA. This sample comprises fewer than 450,000 clones, around 87% of them detected only once. In total, the top ten clones hold 6% to 7% of the sample.

This sequence was found in a woman between 45 and 60 years old with COVID-19, enrolled during active disease. The V and J genes are TRBV5-4 and TRBJ2-3, with 8 bases in between that match TRBD2. The sample was peripheral blood. The base sequence is TGTGCCAGCAGCTTAGCGGGAGTCATCGATACGCAGTATTTT. Translated, it reads CASSLAGVIDTQYF. The variable domain in full, with residues beyond the CDR3 obtained from the reference TRBV5-4 and TRBJ2-3 genes, is ETGVTQSPTHLIKTRGQQVTLRCSSQSGHNTVSWYQQALGQGPQFIFQYYREEENGRGNFPPRFSGLQFPNYSSELNVNALELDDSALYLCASSLAGVIDTQYFGPGTRLTVL.